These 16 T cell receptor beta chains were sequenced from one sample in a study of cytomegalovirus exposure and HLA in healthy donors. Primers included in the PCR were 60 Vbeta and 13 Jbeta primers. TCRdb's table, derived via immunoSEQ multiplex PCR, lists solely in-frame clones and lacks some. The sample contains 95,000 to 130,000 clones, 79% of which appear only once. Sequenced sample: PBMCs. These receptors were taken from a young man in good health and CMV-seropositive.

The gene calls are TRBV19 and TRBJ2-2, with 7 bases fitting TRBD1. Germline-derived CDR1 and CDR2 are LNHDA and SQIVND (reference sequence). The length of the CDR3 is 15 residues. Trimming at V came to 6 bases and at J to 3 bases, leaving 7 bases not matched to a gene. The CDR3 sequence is CASRQGTSYTGELFF. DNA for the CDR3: TGTGCCAGTAGACAGGGGACCTCGTACACCGGGGAGCTGTTTTTT.

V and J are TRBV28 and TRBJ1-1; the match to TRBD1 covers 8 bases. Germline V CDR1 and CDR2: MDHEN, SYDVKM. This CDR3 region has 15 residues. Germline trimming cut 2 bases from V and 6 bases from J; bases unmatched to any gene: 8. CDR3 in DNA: TGTGCCAGCAGTTTACCCGGGACAGGTCTATCTGAAGCTTTCTTT. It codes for CASSLPGTGLSEAFF.

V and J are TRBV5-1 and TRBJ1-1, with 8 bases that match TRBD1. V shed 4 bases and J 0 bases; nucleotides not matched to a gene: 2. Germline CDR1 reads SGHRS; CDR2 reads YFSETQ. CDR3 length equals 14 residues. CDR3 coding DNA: TGCGCCAGCAGCCTGGGACAGGTGAACACTGAAGCTTTCTTT. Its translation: CASSLGQVNTEAFF.

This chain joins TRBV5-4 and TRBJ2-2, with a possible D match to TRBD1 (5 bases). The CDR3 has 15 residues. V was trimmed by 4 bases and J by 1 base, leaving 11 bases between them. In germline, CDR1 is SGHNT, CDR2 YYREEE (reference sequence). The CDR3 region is CASSPNGQNTGELFF. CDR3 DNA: TGTGCCAGCAGCCCAAACGGACAGAACACCGGGGAGCTGTTTTTT.

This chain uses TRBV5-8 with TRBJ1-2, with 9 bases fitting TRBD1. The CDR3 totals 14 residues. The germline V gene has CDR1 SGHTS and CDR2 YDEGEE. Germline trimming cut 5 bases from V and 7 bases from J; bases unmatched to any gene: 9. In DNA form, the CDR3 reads TGTGCCAGCAGTTCTGGACAGGGGAGGGGTGGCTACACCTTC. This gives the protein CASSSGQGRGGYTF.

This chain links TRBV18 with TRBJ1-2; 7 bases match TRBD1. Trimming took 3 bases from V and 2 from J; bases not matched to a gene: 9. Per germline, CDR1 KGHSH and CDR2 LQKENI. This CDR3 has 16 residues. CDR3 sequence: CASSPMIDRANYGYTF. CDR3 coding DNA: TGTGCCAGCTCACCGATGATCGACAGGGCGAACTATGGCTACACCTTC.

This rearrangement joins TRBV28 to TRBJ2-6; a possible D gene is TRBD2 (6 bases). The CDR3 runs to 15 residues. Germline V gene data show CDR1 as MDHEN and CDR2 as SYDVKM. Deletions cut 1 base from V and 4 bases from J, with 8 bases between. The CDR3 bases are TGTGCCAGCAGTTTATCGGCGGGGGGGGCCAACGTCCTGACTTTC. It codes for CASSLSAGGANVLTF.

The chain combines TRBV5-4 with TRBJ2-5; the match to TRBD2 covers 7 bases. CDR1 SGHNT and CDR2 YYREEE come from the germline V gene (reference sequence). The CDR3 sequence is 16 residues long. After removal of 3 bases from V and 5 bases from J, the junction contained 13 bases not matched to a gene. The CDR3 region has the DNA TGTGCCAGCAGCTGGGGGGGGTGGGCGGGAAGGGAGACCCAGTACTTC. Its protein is CASSWGGWAGRETQYF.

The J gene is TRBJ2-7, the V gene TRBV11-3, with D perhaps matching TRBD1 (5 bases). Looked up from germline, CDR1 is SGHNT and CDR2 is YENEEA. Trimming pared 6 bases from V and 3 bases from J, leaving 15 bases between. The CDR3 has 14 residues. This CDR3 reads CASSFDSSYYEQYF. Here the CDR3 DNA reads TGTGCCAGCAGTTTTGACAGTTCATACTACGAGCAGTACTTC. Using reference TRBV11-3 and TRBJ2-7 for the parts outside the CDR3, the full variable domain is EAGVVQSPRYKIIEKKQPVAFWCNPISGHNTLYWYLQNLGQGPELLIRYENEEAVDDSQLPKDRFSAERLKGVDSTLKIQPAELGDSAVYLCASSFDSSYYEQYFGPGTRLTVT.

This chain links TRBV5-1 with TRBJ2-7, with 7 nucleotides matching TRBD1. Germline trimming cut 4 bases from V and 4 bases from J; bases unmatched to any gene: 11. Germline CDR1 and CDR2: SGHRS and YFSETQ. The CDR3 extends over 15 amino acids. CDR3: CASSPRDRLFYEQYF. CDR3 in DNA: TGCGCCAGCAGCCCCCGGGACAGACTTTTTTACGAGCAGTACTTC.

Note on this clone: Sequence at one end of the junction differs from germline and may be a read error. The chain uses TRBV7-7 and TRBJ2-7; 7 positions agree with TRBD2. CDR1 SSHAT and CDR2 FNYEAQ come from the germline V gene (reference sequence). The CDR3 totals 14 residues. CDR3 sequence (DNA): TGTGCTAGCAGCTTCCGGGACTACTCCTACGAGCAGTACTTC. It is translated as CASSFRDYSYEQYF.

CDR3 loop: CASTRGIGRGQPQHF. The CDR3 DNA follows: TGTGCCAGTACTCGTGGCATCGGCAGAGGACAGCCCCAGCATTTT. V gene TRBV19 combines with J gene TRBJ1-5; D call uncertain. The V gene lost 7 bases and the J gene lost 7 bases, with 20 bases spanning the gap. CDR3 length equals 15 residues. Germline values: CDR1 LNHDA, CDR2 SQIVND (reference sequence).

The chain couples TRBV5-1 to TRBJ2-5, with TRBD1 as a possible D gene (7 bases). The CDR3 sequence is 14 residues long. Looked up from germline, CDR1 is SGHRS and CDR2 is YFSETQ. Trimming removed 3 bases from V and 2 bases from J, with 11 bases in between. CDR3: CASSWGDSQETQYF. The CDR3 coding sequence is TGCGCCAGCAGCTGGGGGGACAGTCAAGAGACCCAGTACTTC.

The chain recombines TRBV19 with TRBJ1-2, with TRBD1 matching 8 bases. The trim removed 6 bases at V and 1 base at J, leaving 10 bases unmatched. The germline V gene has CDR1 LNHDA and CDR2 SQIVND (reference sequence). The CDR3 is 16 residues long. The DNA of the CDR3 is TGTGCCAGTAGACGACAGGGGCGCGGACTTAACTATGGCTACACCTTC. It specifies CASRRQGRGLNYGYTF. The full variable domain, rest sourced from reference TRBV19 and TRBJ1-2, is DGGITQSPKYLFRKEGQNVTLSCEQNLNHDAMYWYRQDPGQGLRLIYYSQIVNDFQKGDIAEGYSVSREKKESFPLTVTSAQKNPTAFYLCASRRQGRGLNYGYTFGSGTRLTVV.

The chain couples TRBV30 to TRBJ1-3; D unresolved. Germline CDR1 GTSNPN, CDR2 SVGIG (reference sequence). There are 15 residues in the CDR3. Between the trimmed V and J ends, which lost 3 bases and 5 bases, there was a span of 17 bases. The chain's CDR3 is CAWSPAADIRNTIYF. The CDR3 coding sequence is TGTGCCTGGAGCCCAGCGGCCGACATTCGAAACACCATATATTTT. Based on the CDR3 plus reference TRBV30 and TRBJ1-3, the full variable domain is SQTIHQWPATLVQPVGSPLSLECTVEGTSNPNLYWYRQAAGRGLQLLFYSVGIGQISSEVPQNLSASRPQDRQFILSSKKLLLSDSGFYLCAWSPAADIRNTIYFGEGSWLTVV.

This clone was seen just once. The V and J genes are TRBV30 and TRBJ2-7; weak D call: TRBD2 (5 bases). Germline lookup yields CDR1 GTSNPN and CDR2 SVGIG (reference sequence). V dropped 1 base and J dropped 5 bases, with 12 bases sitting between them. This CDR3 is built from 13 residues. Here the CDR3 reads CAWSEEDYNEQYF. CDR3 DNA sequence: TGTGCCTGGAGTGAGGAGGATTACAACGAGCAGTACTTC.